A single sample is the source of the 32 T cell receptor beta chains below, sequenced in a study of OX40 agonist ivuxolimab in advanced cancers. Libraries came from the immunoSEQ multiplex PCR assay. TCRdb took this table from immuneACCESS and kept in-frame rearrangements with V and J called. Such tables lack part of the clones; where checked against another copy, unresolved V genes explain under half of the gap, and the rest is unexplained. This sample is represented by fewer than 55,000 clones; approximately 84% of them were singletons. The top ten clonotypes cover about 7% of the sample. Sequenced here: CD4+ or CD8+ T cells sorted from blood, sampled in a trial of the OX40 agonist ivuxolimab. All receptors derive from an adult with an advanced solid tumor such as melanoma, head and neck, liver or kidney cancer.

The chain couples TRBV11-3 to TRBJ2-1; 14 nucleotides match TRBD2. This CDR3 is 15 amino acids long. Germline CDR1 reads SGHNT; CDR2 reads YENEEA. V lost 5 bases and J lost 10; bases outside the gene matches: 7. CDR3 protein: CASSPGGLAGEEQFF. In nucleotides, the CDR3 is TGTGCCAGCAGCCCCGGGGGACTAGCGGGAGAGGAGCAGTTCTTC. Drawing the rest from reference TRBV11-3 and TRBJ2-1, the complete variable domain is EAGVVQSPRYKIIEKKQPVAFWCNPISGHNTLYWYLQNLGQGPELLIRYENEEAVDDSQLPKDRFSAERLKGVDSTLKIQPAELGDSAVYLCASSPGGLAGEEQFFGPGTRLTVL.

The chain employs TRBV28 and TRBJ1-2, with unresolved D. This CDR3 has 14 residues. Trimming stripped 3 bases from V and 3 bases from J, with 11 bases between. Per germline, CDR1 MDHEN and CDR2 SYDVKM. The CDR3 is CASSFPAEHYGYTF. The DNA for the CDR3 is TGTGCCAGCAGTTTCCCTGCGGAACACTATGGCTACACCTTC.

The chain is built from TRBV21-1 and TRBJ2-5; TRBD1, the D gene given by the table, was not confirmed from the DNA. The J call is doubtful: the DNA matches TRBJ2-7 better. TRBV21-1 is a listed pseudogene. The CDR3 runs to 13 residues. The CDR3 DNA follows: TGTGCCCCTAGGGGGCAGCCTCCGTACGAGCAGTACTTC. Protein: CAPRGQPPYEQYF.

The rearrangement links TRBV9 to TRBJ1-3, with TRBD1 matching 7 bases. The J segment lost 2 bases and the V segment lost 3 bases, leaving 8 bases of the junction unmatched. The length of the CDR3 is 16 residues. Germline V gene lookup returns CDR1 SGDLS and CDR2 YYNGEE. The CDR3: CASSGGGGTAGNTIYF. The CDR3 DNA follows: TGTGCCAGCAGCGGAGGAGGAGGGACAGCTGGAAACACCATATATTTT. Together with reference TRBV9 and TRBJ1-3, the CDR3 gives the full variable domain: DSGVTQTPKHLITATGQRVTLRCSPRSGDLSVYWYQQSLDQGLQFLIQYYNGEERAKGNILERFSAQQFPDLHSELNLSSLELGDSALYFCASSGGGGTAGNTIYFGEGSWLTVV.

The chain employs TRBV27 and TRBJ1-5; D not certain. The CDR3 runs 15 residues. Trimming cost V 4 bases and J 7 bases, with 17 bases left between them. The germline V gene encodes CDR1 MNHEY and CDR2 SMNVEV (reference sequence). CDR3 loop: CASSYRQVSGQPQHF. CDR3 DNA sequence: TGTGCCAGCAGTTACCGGCAGGTGAGCGGACAGCCCCAGCATTTT.

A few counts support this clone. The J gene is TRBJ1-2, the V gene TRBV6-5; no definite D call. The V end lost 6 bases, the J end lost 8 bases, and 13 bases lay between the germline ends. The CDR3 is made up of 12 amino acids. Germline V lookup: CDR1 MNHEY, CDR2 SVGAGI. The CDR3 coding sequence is TGTGCCAGCAGACGGCAGCTTGGAGGCTACACCTTC. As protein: CASRRQLGGYTF.

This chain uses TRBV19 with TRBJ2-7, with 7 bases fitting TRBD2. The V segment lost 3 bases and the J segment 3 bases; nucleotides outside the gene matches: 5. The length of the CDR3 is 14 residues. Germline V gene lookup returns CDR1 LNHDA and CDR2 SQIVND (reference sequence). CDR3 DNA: TGTGCCAGTAGTATCGGCGGGAGCCTCTACGAGCAGTACTTC. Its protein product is CASSIGGSLYEQYF.

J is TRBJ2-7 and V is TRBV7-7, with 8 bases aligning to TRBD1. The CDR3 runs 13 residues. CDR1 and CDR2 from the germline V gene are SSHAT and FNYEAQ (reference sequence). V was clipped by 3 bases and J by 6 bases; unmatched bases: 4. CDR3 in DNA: TGTGCCAGCAGCTTTGGGACAGGTTCCGAGCAGTACTTC. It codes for CASSFGTGSEQYF.

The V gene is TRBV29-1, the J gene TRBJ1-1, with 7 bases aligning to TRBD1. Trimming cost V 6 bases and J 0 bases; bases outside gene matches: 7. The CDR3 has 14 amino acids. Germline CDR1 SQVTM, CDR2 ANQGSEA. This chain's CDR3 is CSVALRGMNTEAFF. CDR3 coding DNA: TGCAGCGTGGCACTCAGGGGGATGAACACTGAAGCTTTCTTT.

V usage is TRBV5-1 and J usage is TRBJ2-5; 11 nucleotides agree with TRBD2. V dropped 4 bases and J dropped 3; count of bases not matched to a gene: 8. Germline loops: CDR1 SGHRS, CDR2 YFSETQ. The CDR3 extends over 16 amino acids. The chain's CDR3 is CASSGSGTSGEETQYF. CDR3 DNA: TGCGCCAGCAGCGGATCCGGGACTAGCGGAGAAGAGACCCAGTACTTC.

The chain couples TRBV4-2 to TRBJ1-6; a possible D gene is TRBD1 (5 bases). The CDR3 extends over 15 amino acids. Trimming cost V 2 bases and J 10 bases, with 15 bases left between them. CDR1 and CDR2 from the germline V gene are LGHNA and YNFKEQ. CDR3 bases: TGTGCCAGCAGCCAACAGTCGGGGGGAGAATCACCCCTCCACTTT. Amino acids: CASSQQSGGESPLHF.

This CDR3 is CASSERLGKEAFF. The CDR3 region has the DNA TGCGCCAGCAGTGAGAGGTTGGGCAAGGAAGCTTTCTTT. The chain recombines TRBV10-2 with TRBJ1-1; no firm D call. Germline assignment: CDR1 WSHSY and CDR2 SAAADI. Trimming took 2 bases from V and 8 from J, leaving 12 bases between them. This CDR3 spans 13 amino acids.

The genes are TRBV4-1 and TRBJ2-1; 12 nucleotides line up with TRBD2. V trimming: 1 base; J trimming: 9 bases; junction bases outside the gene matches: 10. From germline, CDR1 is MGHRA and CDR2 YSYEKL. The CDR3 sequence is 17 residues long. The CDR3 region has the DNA TGCGCCAGCAGCCAAGGGATCATAGGACTAGCGGGAAGTGAGCAGTTCTTC. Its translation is CASSQGIIGLAGSEQFF.

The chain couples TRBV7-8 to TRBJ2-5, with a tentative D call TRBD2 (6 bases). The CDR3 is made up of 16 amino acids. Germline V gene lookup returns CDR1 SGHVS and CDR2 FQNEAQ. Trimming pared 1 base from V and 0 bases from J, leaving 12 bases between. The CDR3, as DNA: TGTGCCAGCAGCTTAGGGAGGGACTGGGACCAAGAGACCCAGTACTTC. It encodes CASSLGRDWDQETQYF.

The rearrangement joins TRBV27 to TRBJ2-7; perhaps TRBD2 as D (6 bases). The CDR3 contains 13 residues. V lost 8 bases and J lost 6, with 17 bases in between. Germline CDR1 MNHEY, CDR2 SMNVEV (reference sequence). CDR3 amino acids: CASGGGILVEQYF. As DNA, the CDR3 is TGTGCCAGCGGTGGCGGGATCCTCGTCGAGCAGTACTTC.

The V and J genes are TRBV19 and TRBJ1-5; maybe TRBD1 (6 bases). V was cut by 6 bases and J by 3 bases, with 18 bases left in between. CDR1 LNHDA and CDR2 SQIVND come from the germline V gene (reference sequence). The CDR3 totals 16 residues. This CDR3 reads CASSSQVGASNQPQHF. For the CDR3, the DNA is TGTGCCAGTAGCAGCCAGGTGGGGGCGTCCAATCAGCCCCAGCATTTT. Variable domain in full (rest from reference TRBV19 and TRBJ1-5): DGGITQSPKYLFRKEGQNVTLSCEQNLNHDAMYWYRQDPGQGLRLIYYSQIVNDFQKGDIAEGYSVSREKKESFPLTVTSAQKNPTAFYLCASSSQVGASNQPQHFGDGTRLSIL.

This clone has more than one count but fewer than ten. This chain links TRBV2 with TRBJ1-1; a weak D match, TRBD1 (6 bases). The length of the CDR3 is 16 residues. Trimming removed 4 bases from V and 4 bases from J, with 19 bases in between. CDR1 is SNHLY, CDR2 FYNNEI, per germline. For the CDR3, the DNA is TGTGCCAGCAGTGCAGAAGGGGGTTTAATAAGCACTGAAGCTTTCTTT. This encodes CASSAEGGLISTEAFF.

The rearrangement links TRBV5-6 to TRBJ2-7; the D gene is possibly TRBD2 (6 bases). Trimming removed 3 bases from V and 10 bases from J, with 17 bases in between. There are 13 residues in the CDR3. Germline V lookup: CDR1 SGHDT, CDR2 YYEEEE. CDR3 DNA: TGTGCCAGCAGCTCCGGGACTCCCATTCCACAGTACTTC. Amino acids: CASSSGTPIPQYF.

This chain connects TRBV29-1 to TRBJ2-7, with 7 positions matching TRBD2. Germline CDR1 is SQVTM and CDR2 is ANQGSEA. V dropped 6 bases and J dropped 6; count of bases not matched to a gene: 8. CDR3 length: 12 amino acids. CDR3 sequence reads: CSVHGGGSEQYF. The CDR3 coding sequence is TGCAGCGTCCACGGCGGGGGAAGCGAGCAGTACTTC.

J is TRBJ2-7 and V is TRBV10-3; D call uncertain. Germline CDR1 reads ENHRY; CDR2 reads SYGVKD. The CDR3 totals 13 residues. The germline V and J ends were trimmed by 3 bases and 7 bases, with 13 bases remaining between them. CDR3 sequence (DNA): TGTGCCATCAGTGATTCCAAAAATCGGGAGCAGTACTTC. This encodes CAISDSKNREQYF.

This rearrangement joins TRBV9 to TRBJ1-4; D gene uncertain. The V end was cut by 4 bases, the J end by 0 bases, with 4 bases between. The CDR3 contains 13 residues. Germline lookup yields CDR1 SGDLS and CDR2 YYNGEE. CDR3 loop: CASSLSTNEKLFF. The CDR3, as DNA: TGTGCCAGCAGCTTATCAACTAATGAAAAACTGTTTTTT.

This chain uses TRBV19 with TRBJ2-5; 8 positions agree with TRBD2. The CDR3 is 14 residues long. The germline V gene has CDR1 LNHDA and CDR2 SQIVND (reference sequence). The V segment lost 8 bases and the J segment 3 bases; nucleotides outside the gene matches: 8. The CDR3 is CASGKAAGEETQYF. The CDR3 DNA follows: TGTGCCAGTGGGAAGGCAGCGGGAGAAGAGACCCAGTACTTC.

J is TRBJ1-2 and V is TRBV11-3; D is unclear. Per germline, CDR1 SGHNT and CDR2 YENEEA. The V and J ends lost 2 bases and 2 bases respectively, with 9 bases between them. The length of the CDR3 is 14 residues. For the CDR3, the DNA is TGTGCCAGCAGCTTAACCGACGGAAACTATGGCTACACCTTC. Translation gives CASSLTDGNYGYTF.

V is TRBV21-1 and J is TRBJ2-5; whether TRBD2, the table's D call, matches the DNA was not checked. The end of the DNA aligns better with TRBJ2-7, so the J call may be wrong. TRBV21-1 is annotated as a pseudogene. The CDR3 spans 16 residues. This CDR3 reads CASSSGALKRLNEQYF. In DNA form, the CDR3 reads TGTGCCAGCAGCAGCGGGGCGCTGAAGCGCCTGAACGAGCAGTACTTC.

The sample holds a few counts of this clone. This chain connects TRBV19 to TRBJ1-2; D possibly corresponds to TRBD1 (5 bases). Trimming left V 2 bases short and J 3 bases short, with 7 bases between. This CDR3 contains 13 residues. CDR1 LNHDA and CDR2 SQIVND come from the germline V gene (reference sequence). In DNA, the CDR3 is TGTGCCAGTAGTATATTGACAGACTATGGCTACACCTTC. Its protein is CASSILTDYGYTF.

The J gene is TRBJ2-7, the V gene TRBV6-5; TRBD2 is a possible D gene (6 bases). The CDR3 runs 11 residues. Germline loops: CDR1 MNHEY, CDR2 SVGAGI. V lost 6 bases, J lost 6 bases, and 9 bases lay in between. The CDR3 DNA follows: TGTGCCAGCAGCCGGCGGGGCGAGCAGTACTTC. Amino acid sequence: CASSRRGEQYF.

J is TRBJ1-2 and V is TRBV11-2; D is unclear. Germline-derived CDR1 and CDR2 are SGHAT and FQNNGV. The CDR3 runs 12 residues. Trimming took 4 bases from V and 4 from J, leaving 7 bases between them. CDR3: CASSSSPYGYTF. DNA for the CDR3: TGTGCCAGCAGCTCCTCGCCCTATGGCTACACCTTC.

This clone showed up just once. CDR3 region: CASSPGVAGQTQYF. CDR3 DNA: TGTGCCAGCAGCCCAGGGGTAGCGGGACAGACCCAGTACTTC. The V and J genes are TRBV11-2 and TRBJ2-5, with 8 nucleotides matching TRBD2. Germline lookup yields CDR1 SGHAT and CDR2 FQNNGV. V was pared by 5 bases and J by 6 bases, with 8 bases of the junction left unmatched. This CDR3 is built from 14 residues.

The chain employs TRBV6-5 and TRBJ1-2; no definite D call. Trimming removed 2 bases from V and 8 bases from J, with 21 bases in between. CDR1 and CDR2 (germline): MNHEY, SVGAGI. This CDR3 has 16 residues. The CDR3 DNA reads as TGTGCCAGCAGTTACATCAAGGCTCCGGGGATTGGCGGCTACACCTTC. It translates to CASSYIKAPGIGGYTF.

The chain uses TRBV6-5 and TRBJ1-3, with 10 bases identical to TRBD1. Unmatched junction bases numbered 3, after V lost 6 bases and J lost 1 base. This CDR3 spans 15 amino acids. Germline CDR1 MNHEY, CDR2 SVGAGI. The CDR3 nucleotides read TGTGCCAGCAGCCGGGACAGGGGATCTGGAAACACCATATATTTT. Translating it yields CASSRDRGSGNTIYF.

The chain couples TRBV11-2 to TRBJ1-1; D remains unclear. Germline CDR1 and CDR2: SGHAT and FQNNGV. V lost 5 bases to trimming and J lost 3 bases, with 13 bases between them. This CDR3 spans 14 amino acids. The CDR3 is CASSHPTLYTEAFF. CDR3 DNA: TGTGCCAGCAGCCACCCAACGTTGTACACTGAAGCTTTCTTT.

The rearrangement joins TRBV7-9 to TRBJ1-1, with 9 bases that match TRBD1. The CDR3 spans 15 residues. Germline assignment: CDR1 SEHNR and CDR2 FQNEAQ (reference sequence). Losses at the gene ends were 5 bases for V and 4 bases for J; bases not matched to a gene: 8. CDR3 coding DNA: TGTGCCAGCAGCCCAACAGGGGGCTATGTCACTGAAGCTTTCTTT. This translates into CASSPTGGYVTEAFF. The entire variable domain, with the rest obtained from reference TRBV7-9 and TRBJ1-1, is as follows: DTGVSQNPRHKITKRGQNVTFRCDPISEHNRLYWYRQTLGQGPEFLTYFQNEAQLEKSRLLSDRFSAERPKGSFSTLEIQRTEQGDSAMYLCASSPTGGYVTEAFFGQGTRLTVV.